This T cell receptor beta chain was sequenced during a study of T cell changes during pregnancy in multiple sclerosis. Sequencing used immunoSEQ multiplex PCR; TCRdb keeps in-frame clones, though not all of them. The sample carries about 41,000 clones, roughly 87% recorded once. CDR1 and CDR2 (germline): SGHRS, YFSETQ. This CDR3 has 12 amino acids. V shed 3 bases and J shed 10 bases, with 11 bases lying between them. The receptor comes from a female donor with multiple sclerosis, enrolled in a pregnancy study. Sequencing used CD4+ T cells from peripheral blood mononuclear cells, obtained in the first trimester of pregnancy. The V and J genes are TRBV5-1 and TRBJ2-1; D is undetermined. The chain's CDR3 is CASSSLAHEQFF. CDR3 DNA: TGCGCCAGCAGCTCCTTAGCCCACGAGCAGTTCTTC.